Described below is a single TCR beta chain sequence and its context. Libraries were prepared by immunoSEQ multiplex PCR; TCRdb keeps only in-frame clonotypes and omits some of them. Among roughly 160,000 clones listed, around 87% were seen once. This sample stems from a study of blood T cell repertoires in COVID-19. V lost 3 bases and J lost 2; bases outside the gene matches: 9. The length of the CDR3 is 16 residues. Germline CDR1 LNHDA, CDR2 SQIVND (reference sequence). This chain connects TRBV19 to TRBJ2-7; 8 bases fit TRBD1. This clonotype was sampled from a man aged 55 to 70 with COVID-19, enrolled during active disease. The sample consisted of peripheral blood. The CDR3: CASSIDGTGRPYEQYF. The CDR3 DNA is TGTGCCAGTAGTATTGATGGGACAGGTAGACCCTACGAGCAGTACTTC.